This TCR beta chain was retrieved from a study of blood T cell repertoires in COVID-19 (dated by TCRdb to 2018 to 2021). Regarding the research as a whole: Collaborator samples came from the United States, Italy and Spain and covered acute and convalescent phases of COVID-19. Where available, HLA class I and class II types were obtained from metadata supplied by the sample provider rather than from assay-based typing. A freely available public database, intended as a resource for researchers studying the immune response to SARS-CoV-2, is where the repertoires were released. The prospective study material was composed of cDNA or gDNA derived from T cells, B-cell-depleted T cells, or PBMCs. Samples were obtained from the ongoing ImmuneRACE study (first 160 participants) and from about 1,300 subjects provided by 6 global collaborators. A de-identified subject ID, COVID-19 status, age in years and sex were almost always included in the sample metadata. The dataset comprised deeply sampled blood TCRbeta repertoires from subjects exposed to, actively infected with, or recovered from COVID-19.

Enrolling through a virtual design, the prospective study's participants ranged in age from about 18 to 89 years and lived across 24 United States geographic areas. In the prospective study, cohorts were assigned on the basis of participant-reported clinical history obtained from a screening survey and a study questionnaire. Recovered participants in ImmuneRACE Cohort 3 were defined as having two consecutive negative NP/OP PCR tests, clearance from a healthcare professional, or resolution of symptoms. In the prospective study, mobile phlebotomists collected whole blood, serum and a nasopharyngeal or oropharyngeal swab from each participant. Over a roughly 2-month period, participants in the prospective study had the option of providing additional blood draws and questionnaires. Blood samples from the prospective study were shipped frozen or at room temperature prior to DNA extraction. Broad study findings and their caveats: The amount of clinical and demographic metadata varied by source and participant and was provided uncurated.

TCRbeta CDR3 regions were amplified from genomic DNA by means of the immunoSEQ Assay, a bias-controlled multiplex PCR. The source study handled its data this way. The number of nucleated cells in each sample was estimated by amplification of reference gene primers within the assay. To quantify the absolute abundance of each unique TCRbeta CDR3 rearrangement, sequence reads were collapsed and filtered. Productive Simpson clonality was computed per sample as the square root of Simpson's diversity index over productive rearrangements. Not all clones reach the TCRdb copy of this immuneACCESS table, which keeps in-frame sequences only. Checked studies attribute under half of the gap to unresolved V genes and leave the rest unexplained. The V and J calls and clone size were taken over from that table, and D and trimming were inferred from the DNA. Within this sample are 150,000 to 200,000 clones, with approximately 80% of them counted one time only. The top ten clonotypes cover roughly 15% of the sample.

Comments on this clone: It has no known antigen specificity. No per-base quality is available; no much larger clone lies one base away.

Looking up the germline V gene (reference sequence) yields CDR1 MNHNY and CDR2 SVGAGI. From cysteine to phenylalanine, the CDR3 is 13 amino acids long. Only the CDR3 region is kept as DNA, spanning 39 bases read in frame from base 1. Trimming accounts for 5 bases at V and 5 bases at J, while the number of junction bases matched to no gene is 0. The chain joins TRBV6-6 to TRBJ1-5; 10 junctional bases match TRBD1. This sequence originates from a man between 45 and 60 years old who had recovered from COVID-19. Sequencing was carried out using PBMCs or T cells enriched from blood (not recorded which). The DNA reads TGTGCCAGCAGTGGGACAGGGGATCAGCCCCAGCATTTT. Its protein is CASSGTGDQPQHF.